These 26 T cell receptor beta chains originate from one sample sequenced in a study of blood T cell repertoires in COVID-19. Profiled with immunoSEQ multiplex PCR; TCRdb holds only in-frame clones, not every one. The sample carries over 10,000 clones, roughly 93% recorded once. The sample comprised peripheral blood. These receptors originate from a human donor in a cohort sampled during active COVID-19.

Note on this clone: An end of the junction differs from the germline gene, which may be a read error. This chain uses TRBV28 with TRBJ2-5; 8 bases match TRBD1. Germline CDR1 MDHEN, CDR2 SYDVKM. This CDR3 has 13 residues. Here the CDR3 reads CAGRGRLVETQYF. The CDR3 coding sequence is TGTGCCGGCAGGGGGCGGTTGGTAGAGACCCAGTACTTC.

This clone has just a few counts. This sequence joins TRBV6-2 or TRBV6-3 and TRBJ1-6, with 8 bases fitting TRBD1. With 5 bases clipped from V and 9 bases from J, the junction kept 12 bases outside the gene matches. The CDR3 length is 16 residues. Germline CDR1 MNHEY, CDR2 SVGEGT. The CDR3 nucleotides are TGTGCCAGCAGTACGCGCCGGGACAGGTTGATTTCACCCCTCCACTTT. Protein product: CASSTRRDRLISPLHF.

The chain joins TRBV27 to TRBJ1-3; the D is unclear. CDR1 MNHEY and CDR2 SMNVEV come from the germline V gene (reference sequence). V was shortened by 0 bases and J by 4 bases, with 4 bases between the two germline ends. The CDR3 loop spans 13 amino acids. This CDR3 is CASSLSRGNTIYF. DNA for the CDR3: TGTGCCAGCAGTTTATCGCGGGGAAACACCATATATTTT.

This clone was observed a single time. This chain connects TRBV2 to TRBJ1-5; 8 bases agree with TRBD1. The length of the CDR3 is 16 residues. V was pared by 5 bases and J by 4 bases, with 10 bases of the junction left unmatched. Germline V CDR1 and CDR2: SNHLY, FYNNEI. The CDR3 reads CASSPPTGDGNQPQHF. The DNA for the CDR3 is TGTGCCAGCAGTCCGCCGACAGGGGACGGGAATCAGCCCCAGCATTTT.

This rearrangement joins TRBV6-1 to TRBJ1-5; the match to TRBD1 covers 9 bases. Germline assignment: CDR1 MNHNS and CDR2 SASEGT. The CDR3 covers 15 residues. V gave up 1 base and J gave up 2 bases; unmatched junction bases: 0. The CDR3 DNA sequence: TGTGCCAGCAGTGAAGGGACAGGGGGCAATCAGCCCCAGCATTTT. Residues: CASSEGTGGNQPQHF.

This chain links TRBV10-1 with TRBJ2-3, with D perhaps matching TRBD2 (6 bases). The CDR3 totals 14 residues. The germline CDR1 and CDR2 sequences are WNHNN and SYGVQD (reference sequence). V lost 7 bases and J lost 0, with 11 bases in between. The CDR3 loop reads CASNPGVSTDTQYF. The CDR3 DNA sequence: TGCGCCAGCAACCCGGGGGTTAGCACAGATACGCAGTATTTT.

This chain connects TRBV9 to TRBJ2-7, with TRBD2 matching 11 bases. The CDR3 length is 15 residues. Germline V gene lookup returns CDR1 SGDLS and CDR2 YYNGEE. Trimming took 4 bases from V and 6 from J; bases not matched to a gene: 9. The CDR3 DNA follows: TGTGCCAGCAGCTCCCACTTGGGACTAGCGGCCGAGCAGTACTTC. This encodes CASSSHLGLAAEQYF.

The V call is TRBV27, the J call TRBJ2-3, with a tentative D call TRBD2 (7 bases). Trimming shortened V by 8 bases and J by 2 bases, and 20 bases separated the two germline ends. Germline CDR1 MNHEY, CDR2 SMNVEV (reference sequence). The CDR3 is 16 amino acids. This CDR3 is CASAKGGQGFTDTQYF. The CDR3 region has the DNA TGTGCCAGCGCAAAGGGAGGGCAGGGGTTCACAGATACGCAGTATTTT.

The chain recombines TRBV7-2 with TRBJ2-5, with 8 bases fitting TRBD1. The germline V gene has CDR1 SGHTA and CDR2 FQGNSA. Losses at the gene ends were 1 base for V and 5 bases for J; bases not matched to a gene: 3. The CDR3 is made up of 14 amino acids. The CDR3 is CASSLDRGRETQYF. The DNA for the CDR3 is TGTGCCAGCAGCTTAGACAGGGGGAGGGAGACCCAGTACTTC.

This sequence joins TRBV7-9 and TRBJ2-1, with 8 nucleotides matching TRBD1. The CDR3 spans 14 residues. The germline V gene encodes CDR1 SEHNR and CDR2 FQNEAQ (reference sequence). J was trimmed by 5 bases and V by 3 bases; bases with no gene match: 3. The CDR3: CASSFYRGNNEQFF. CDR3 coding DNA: TGTGCCAGCAGCTTTTACAGGGGGAACAATGAGCAGTTCTTC.

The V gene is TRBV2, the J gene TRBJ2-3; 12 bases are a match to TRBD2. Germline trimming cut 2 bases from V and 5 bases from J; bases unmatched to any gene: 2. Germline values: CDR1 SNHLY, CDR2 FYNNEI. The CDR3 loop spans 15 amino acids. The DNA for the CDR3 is TGTGCCAGCAGTGAACTAGCGGGAGGGGTAGATACGCAGTATTTT. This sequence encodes CASSELAGGVDTQYF.

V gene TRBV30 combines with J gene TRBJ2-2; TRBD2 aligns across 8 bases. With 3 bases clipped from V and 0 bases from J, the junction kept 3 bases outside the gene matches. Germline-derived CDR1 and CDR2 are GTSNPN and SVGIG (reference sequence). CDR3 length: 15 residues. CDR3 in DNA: TGTGCCTGGAGCGTGGGACTAGCGAACACCGGGGAGCTGTTTTTT. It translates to CAWSVGLANTGELFF.

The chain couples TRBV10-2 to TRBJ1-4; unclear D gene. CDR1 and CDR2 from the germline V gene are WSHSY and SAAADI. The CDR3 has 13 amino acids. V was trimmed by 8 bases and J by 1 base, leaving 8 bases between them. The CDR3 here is CASRQQTNEKLFF. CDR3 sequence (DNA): TGCGCCAGCCGACAACAAACTAATGAAAAACTGTTTTTT.

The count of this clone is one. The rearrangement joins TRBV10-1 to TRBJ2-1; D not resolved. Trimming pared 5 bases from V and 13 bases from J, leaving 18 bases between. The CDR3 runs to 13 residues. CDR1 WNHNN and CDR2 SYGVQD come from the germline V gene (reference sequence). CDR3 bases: TGCGCCAGCAGTTCTATAGAAAGATCTCTTCAGTTCTTC. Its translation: CASSSIERSLQFF.

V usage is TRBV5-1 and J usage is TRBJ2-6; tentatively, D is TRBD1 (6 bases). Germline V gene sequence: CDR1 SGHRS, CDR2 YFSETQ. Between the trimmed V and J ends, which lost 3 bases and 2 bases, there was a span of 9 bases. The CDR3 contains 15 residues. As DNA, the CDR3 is TGCGCCAGCAGCTCCAGACAGGCTGGGGCCAACGTCCTGACTTTC. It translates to CASSSRQAGANVLTF.

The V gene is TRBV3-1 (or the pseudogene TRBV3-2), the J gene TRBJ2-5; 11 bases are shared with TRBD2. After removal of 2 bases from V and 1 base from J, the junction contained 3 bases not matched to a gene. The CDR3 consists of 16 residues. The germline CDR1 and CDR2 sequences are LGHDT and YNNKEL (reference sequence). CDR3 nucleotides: TGTGCCAGCAGCCAAACTAGCGGGGGCCCCCAAGAGACCCAGTACTTC. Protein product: CASSQTSGGPQETQYF.

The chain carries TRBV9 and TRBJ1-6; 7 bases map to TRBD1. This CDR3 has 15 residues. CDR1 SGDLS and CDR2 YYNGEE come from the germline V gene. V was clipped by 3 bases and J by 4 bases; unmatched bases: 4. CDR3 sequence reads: CASSDRDSYNSPLHF. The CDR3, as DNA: TGTGCCAGCAGCGACCGGGACAGTTATAATTCACCCCTCCACTTT.

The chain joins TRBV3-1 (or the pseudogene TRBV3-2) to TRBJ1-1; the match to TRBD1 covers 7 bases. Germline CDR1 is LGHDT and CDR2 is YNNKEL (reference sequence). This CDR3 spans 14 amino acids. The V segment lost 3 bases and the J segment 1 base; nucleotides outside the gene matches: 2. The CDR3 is CASSHRGRNTEAFF. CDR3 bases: TGTGCCAGCAGCCACAGGGGGAGGAACACTGAAGCTTTCTTT.

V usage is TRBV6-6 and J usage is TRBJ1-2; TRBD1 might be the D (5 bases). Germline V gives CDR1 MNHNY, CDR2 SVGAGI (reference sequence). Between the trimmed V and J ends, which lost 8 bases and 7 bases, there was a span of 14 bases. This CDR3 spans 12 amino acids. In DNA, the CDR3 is TGTGCCAGCCTGGGCAGGGAGGCTGGCTACACCTTC. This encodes CASLGREAGYTF.

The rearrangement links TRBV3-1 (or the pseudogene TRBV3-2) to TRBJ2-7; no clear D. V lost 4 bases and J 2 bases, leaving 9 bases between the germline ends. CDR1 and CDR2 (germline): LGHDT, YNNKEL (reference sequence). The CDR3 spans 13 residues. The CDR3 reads CASSPRSPYEQYF. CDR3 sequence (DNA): TGTGCCAGCAGCCCCAGGTCCCCCTACGAGCAGTACTTC.

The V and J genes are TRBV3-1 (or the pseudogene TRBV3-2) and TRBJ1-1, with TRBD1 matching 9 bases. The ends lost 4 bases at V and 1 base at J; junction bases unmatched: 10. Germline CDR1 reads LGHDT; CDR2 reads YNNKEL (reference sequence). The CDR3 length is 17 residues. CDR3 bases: TGTGCCAGCAGCCCACAGGGGGCGCTTTCGCCGAACACTGAAGCTTTCTTT. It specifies CASSPQGALSPNTEAFF.

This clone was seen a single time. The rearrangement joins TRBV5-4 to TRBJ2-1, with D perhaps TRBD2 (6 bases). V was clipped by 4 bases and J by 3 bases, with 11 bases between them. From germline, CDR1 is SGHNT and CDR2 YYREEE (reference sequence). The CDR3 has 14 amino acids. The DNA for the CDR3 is TGTGCCAGCAGCCGGCGGGGCGGCTACAATGAGCAGTTCTTC. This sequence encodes CASSRRGGYNEQFF.

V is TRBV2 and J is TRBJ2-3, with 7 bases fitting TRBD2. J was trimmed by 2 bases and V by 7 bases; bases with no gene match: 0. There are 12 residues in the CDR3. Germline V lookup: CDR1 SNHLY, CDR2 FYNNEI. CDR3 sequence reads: CASKRDTDTQYF. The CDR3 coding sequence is TGTGCCAGCAAGCGGGACACAGATACGCAGTATTTT.

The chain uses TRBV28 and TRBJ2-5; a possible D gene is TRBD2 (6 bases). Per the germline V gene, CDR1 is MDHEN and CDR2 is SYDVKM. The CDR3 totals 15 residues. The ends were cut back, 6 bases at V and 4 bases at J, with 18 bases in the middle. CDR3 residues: CASRGRGLQSETQYF. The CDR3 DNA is TGTGCCAGCAGGGGCCGGGGACTGCAATCAGAGACCCAGTACTTC.

CDR3 nucleotide sequence: TGCAGCACCGACGGGACTAGCGGATCCTACGAGCAGTACTTC. It encodes CSTDGTSGSYEQYF. The chain uses TRBV29-1 and TRBJ2-7; 11 nucleotides match TRBD2. With 8 bases clipped from V and 1 base from J, the junction kept 7 bases outside the gene matches. The germline V gene has CDR1 SQVTM and CDR2 ANQGSEA. This CDR3 spans 14 amino acids.

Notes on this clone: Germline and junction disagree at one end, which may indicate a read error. This chain's CDR3 is CTSSLQGYQETQYF. CDR3 sequence (DNA): TGTACCAGCAGCTTACAGGGATACCAAGAGACCCAGTACTTC. The V call is TRBV7-9, the J call TRBJ2-5; maybe TRBD1 (6 bases). The germline V gene encodes CDR1 SEHNR and CDR2 FQNEAQ (reference sequence). The CDR3 has 14 residues.